Below are 27 T cell receptor beta chains sequenced from a single sample in a study of CD8 T cells in Susac syndrome (dated by TCRdb to the late 2010s). The library was built by means of the immunoSEQ multiplex PCR assay. RNA was extracted using the RNeasy kit, and roughly 0.5 to 1 ug of the RNA was reverse transcribed with random hexamers. TCRdb trimmed the raw reads at Q25, called clones with MiXCR and kept productive beta chains. Under each unique CDR3 protein, matching rows form one entry showing the most common genes and DNA. In all, the sample holds 210,000 or so distinct CDR3 sequences, and over 90% of those were seen once. Around 0.16% of the sample goes to the ten largest clones. Sequences were obtained from CD4+ T cells from PBMCs. All receptors derive from a human donor with Susac syndrome.

The chain employs TRBV4-2 and TRBJ1-1; D may be TRBD1 (5 bases). Germline V gives CDR1 LGHNA, CDR2 YNFKEQ. V was cut by 0 bases and J by 5 bases, with 10 bases left in between. The CDR3 contains 14 residues. The CDR3 DNA follows: TGTGCCAGCAGCCAAGATCCCCAGGGTACTGAAGCTTTCTTT. Its translation: CASSQDPQGTEAFF.

This clonotype was counted a single time. CDR3 coding DNA: TGTGCCATCTCGGGGCCTTACAATGAGCAGTTCTTC. This sequence encodes CAISGPYNEQFF. The chain has TRBV19 and TRBJ2-1, with D perhaps being TRBD1 or TRBD2 (5 bases each). Per germline, CDR1 LNHDA and CDR2 SQIVND (reference sequence). The CDR3 covers 12 residues. Trimming removed 10 bases at V and 4 bases at J, with 11 bases between.

V and J are TRBV29-1 and TRBJ2-1; 8 bases agree with TRBD2. V was clipped by 6 bases and J by 8 bases; unmatched bases: 12. Germline loops: CDR1 SQVTM, CDR2 ANQGSEA. The CDR3 contains 14 residues. CDR3 residues: CSVRRGAGVDEQFF. For the CDR3, the DNA is TGCAGCGTCCGGCGGGGGGCCGGGGTCGATGAGCAGTTCTTC.

V usage is TRBV18 and J usage is TRBJ2-1, with 11 nucleotides matching TRBD2. The V gene end was trimmed by 5 bases and the J gene end by 5 bases; junction bases not matched to a gene: 8. Germline CDR1 KGHSH, CDR2 LQKENI. This CDR3 region has 16 residues. CDR3 sequence reads: CASSALLAGADNEQFF. The DNA of the CDR3 is TGTGCCAGCTCAGCCTTACTAGCGGGGGCGGACAATGAGCAGTTCTTC.

The chain carries TRBV5-6 and TRBJ2-7; D remains unclear. In germline, CDR1 is SGHDT, CDR2 YYEEEE. This CDR3 is 14 amino acids long. Trimming removed 4 bases at V and 0 bases at J, with 11 bases between. This chain's CDR3 is CASSPGSISYEQYF. In nucleotides, the CDR3 is TGTGCCAGCAGCCCTGGAAGCATCTCCTACGAGCAGTACTTC.

The chain is built from TRBV30 and TRBJ2-7, with 10 bases aligning to TRBD1. The CDR3 is 13 amino acids. The germline gives CDR1 GTSNPN, CDR2 SVGIG (reference sequence). Unmatched junction bases numbered 4, after V lost 5 bases and J lost 3 bases. CDR3 DNA sequence: TGTGCCTGGGGACAGGGGGGGGGCTACGAGCAGTACTTC. Translating gives CAWGQGGGYEQYF.

This chain joins TRBV6-5 and TRBJ2-7, with a weak D call TRBD2 (7 bases). Trimming took 5 bases from V and 3 from J, leaving 17 bases between them. The CDR3 totals 15 residues. CDR1 and CDR2 (germline): MNHEY, SVGAGI. The CDR3 DNA is TGTGCCAGCAGTACACACGGAGGGGGGGTCTACGAGCAGTACTTC. This gives the protein CASSTHGGGVYEQYF.

DNA for the CDR3: TGCAGTGCTAGAGATTTCACGGGGCCCCACAATGAGCAGTTCTTC. It codes for CSARDFTGPHNEQFF. The chain joins TRBV20-1 to TRBJ2-1; D possibly matches TRBD1 or TRBD2 (5 bases each). CDR3 length: 15 residues. Germline CDR1 and CDR2: DFQATT and SNEGSKA (reference sequence). Trimming removed 0 bases from V and 5 bases from J, with 14 bases in between.

The chain links TRBV6-2 or TRBV6-3 to TRBJ1-1, with D unclear. The CDR3 extends over 15 amino acids. Germline CDR1 and CDR2: MNHEY and SVGEGT. V lost 4 bases and J 0 bases, leaving 12 bases between the germline ends. The CDR3 protein is CASSSQRGMNTEAFF. CDR3 sequence (DNA): TGTGCCAGCAGTTCCCAGCGGGGAATGAACACTGAAGCTTTCTTT.

This clonotype was counted a few times. The rearrangement joins TRBV29-1 to TRBJ1-1; 8 bases agree with TRBD1. The CDR3 totals 13 residues. Per germline, CDR1 SQVTM and CDR2 ANQGSEA. V dropped 5 bases and J dropped 1; count of bases not matched to a gene: 3. CDR3 DNA: TGCAGCGTTCGGACAGGGCCGAACACTGAAGCTTTCTTT. Translated: CSVRTGPNTEAFF.

The chain has TRBV9 and TRBJ1-2; the D is unclear. The V gene's germline CDR1 is SGDLS and CDR2 YYNGEE. V shed 1 base and J shed 3 bases, with 16 bases lying between them. The CDR3 extends over 16 amino acids. The DNA for the CDR3 is TGTGCCAGCAGCGTAAGCGGCTCCCAAGGCCACTATGGCTACACCTTC. Protein product: CASSVSGSQGHYGYTF.

This rearrangement joins TRBV9 to TRBJ1-1; D is unresolved. There are 12 residues in the CDR3. V was clipped by 0 bases and J by 8 bases, with 8 bases between them. Germline CDR1 and CDR2: SGDLS and YYNGEE. The CDR3 is CASSVGLTEAFF. The DNA for the CDR3 is TGTGCCAGCAGCGTAGGATTAACCGAAGCTTTCTTT.

The CDR3, as DNA: TGCGCCAGCGGACTTAGTATTTGGGGCACAGATACGCAGTATTTT. As protein: CASGLSIWGTDTQYF. V is TRBV4-3 and J is TRBJ2-3; the D gene is possibly TRBD2 (5 bases). V was cut by 8 bases and J by 1 base, with 16 bases left in between. The CDR3 runs 15 residues. CDR1 is LGHNA and CDR2 is YSLEER in the germline V gene.

This sequence joins TRBV20-1 and TRBJ2-1, with a tentative D call TRBD2 (6 bases). The CDR3 contains 13 residues. Germline V gene data show CDR1 as DFQATT and CDR2 as SNEGSKA (reference sequence). The V end lost 5 bases, the J end lost 5 bases, and 13 bases lay between the germline ends. The CDR3 DNA reads as TGCAGTGCTGGCGCCCCGGGGGACAATGAGCAGTTCTTC. Translating gives CSAGAPGDNEQFF.

CDR3 sequence reads: CASHPRLTYNEQFF. The CDR3 nucleotides read TGTGCCAGCCACCCGAGACTCACCTACAATGAGCAGTTCTTC. The chain employs TRBV12-3 or TRBV12-4 and TRBJ2-1; no reliable D call. V lost 8 bases to trimming and J lost 2 bases, with 13 bases between them. The CDR3 sequence is 14 residues long.

The chain joins TRBV7-9 to TRBJ2-7, with 10 nucleotides matching TRBD1. V lost 4 bases to trimming and J lost 3 bases; unmatched junction nucleotides: 3. In germline, CDR1 is SEHNR, CDR2 FQNEAQ (reference sequence). The CDR3 totals 14 residues. The CDR3 DNA reads as TGTGCCAGCAGCTCCGGGACAGGGGACTACGAGCAGTACTTC. Protein sequence: CASSSGTGDYEQYF.

The J gene is TRBJ2-1, the V gene TRBV6-2 or TRBV6-3, with D possibly matching TRBD1 (6 bases). Trimming removed 3 bases at V and 5 bases at J, with 14 bases between. In germline, CDR1 is MNHEY, CDR2 SVGEGT. This CDR3 is built from 15 residues. In DNA, the CDR3 is TGTGCCAGCAGTTATACAAGGCAGGGGCACAATGAGCAGTTCTTC. Translation gives CASSYTRQGHNEQFF.

This clonotype appeared a single time. The chain employs TRBV3-1 and TRBJ1-3; 8 positions match TRBD1. This CDR3 has 17 residues. From germline, CDR1 is LGHDT and CDR2 YNNKEL (reference sequence). Losses at the gene ends were 1 base for V and 8 bases for J; bases not matched to a gene: 13. CDR3 region: CASSQGVPTGGQDTIYF. DNA for the CDR3: TGTGCCAGCAGCCAAGGGGTACCTACAGGGGGACAGGACACCATATATTTT.

The chain uses TRBV3-1 and TRBJ2-6, with unresolved D. Germline-derived CDR1 and CDR2 are LGHDT and YNNKEL (reference sequence). The V and J ends lost 4 bases and 0 bases respectively, with 13 bases between them. This CDR3 is built from 17 residues. CDR3 loop: CASSPLPQASGANVLTF. DNA for the CDR3: TGTGCCAGCAGCCCCCTTCCCCAGGCCTCTGGGGCCAACGTCCTGACTTTC.

V and J are TRBV7-6 and TRBJ1-1; 7 bases fit TRBD1. Germline V lookup: CDR1 SGHVS, CDR2 FNYEAQ. The CDR3 runs 14 residues. With 4 bases clipped from V and 5 bases from J, the junction kept 7 bases outside the gene matches. The CDR3: CASSSVQGWTEAFF. DNA of the CDR3: TGTGCCAGCAGCTCGGTACAGGGGTGGACTGAAGCTTTCTTT.

The rearrangement uses TRBV11-2 and TRBJ1-5; 8 positions match TRBD1. This CDR3 region has 15 residues. The trim removed 6 bases at V and 2 bases at J, leaving 6 bases unmatched. Germline-derived CDR1 and CDR2 are SGHAT and FQNNGV. The CDR3 coding sequence is TGTGCCAGCAGTGGACAGGGTGGTGGCAATCAGCCCCAGCATTTT. Amino acids: CASSGQGGGNQPQHF. The full variable domain, in which reference TRBV11-2 and TRBJ1-5 provide the parts outside the CDR3, is EAGVAQSPRYKIIEKRQSVAFWCNPISGHATLYWYQQILGQGPKLLIQFQNNGVVDDSQLPKDRFSAERLKGVDSTLKIQPAKLEDSAVYLCASSGQGGGNQPQHFGDGTRLSIL.

The chain has TRBV4-3 and TRBJ1-6, with D unclear. In germline, CDR1 is LGHNA, CDR2 YSLEER. The CDR3 spans 14 residues. Trimming shortened V by 0 bases and J by 7 bases, and 7 bases separated the two germline ends. The DNA of the CDR3 is TGCGCCAGCAGCCAAGAGATGCGGAATTCACCCCTCCACTTT. It translates to CASSQEMRNSPLHF.

V gene TRBV6-2 or TRBV6-3 combines with J gene TRBJ2-4; 11 bases are a match to TRBD1. The length of the CDR3 is 16 residues. The germline CDR1 and CDR2 sequences are MNHEY and SVGEGT. The V segment lost 7 bases and the J segment 9 bases; nucleotides outside the gene matches: 14. The CDR3 DNA sequence: TGTGCCAGCACCACATCGGACAGGGGGCAGTCGGGCATTCAGTACTTC. It encodes CASTTSDRGQSGIQYF.

This clonotype was seen only once. The J gene is TRBJ1-2, the V gene TRBV29-1; D gene ambiguous. From germline, CDR1 is SQVTM and CDR2 ANQGSEA. This CDR3 has 13 residues. V dropped 1 base and J dropped 8 bases, with 14 bases sitting between them. For the CDR3, the DNA is TGCAGCGTTGAAGGCGAAGGGTCGACGGGCTACACCTTC. Residues: CSVEGEGSTGYTF.

This clonotype is a singleton in its sample. The genes are TRBV25-1 and TRBJ1-6, with D possibly being TRBD1 (6 bases). From germline, CDR1 is MGHDK and CDR2 SYGVNS. V dropped 3 bases and J dropped 8 bases, with 14 bases sitting between them. The CDR3 is 15 amino acids. For the CDR3, the DNA is TGTGCCAGCAGTGAGCAGAGGGGGATGTATTCACCCCTCCACTTT. This translates into CASSEQRGMYSPLHF.

The rearrangement joins TRBV20-1 to TRBJ1-6, with D hard to call. This CDR3 has 13 amino acids. Trimming removed 1 base at V and 8 bases at J, with 9 bases between. Per the germline V gene, CDR1 is DFQATT and CDR2 is SNEGSKA (reference sequence). The CDR3 region is CSARGAADSPLHF. CDR3 nucleotide sequence: TGCAGTGCTAGAGGGGCCGCGGATTCACCCCTCCACTTT.

This chain joins TRBV9 and TRBJ2-7; D possibly corresponds to TRBD2 (5 bases). The CDR3 runs 13 residues. Between the trimmed V and J ends, which lost 2 bases and 3 bases, there was a span of 9 bases. Germline V gene lookup returns CDR1 SGDLS and CDR2 YYNGEE. The CDR3: CASSVGRNYEQYV. Here the CDR3 DNA reads TGTGCCAGCAGCGTTGGGAGAAACTACGAGCAGTACGTC.